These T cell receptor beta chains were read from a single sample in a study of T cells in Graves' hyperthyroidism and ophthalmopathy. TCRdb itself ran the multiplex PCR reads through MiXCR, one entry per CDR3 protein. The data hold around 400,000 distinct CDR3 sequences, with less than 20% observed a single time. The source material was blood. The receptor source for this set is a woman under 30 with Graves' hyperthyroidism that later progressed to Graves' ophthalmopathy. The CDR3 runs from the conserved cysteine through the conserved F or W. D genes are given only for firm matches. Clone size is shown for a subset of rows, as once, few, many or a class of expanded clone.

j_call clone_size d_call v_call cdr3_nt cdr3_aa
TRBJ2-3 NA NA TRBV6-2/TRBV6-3 TGTGCCAGCAGTGCCGGGAGAGGCACAGATACGCAGTATTTT CASSAGRGTDTQYF
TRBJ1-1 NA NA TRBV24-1 TGTGCCACCAGTGATCCTGGGAACACTGAAGCTCTCTTT CATSDPGNTEALF
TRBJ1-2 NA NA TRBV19 TGTGCCAGTAGTAACAGGGATTATGGCTACACCTTC CASSNRDYGYTF
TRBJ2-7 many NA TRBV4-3 TGCGCCAGCAGCCATCGAGGAGCCGAGCAGTACTTC CASSHRGAEQYF
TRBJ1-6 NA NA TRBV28 TGTGCCAGCAGTCCCCCAGGGGTCTCTTCACCCCTCCACTTT CASSPPGVSSPLHF
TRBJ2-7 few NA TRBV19 TGTGCCAGTAGTAACCGGGTCCCTGCTAACCCCTACGAGCAGTACTTC CASSNRVPANPYEQYF
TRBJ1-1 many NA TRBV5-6 TGTGCCAGCAGCTTGGATGGGGCCTTGGGCACTGAAGCTTTCTTT CASSLDGALGTEAFF
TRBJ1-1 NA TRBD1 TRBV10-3 TGTGCCATCAGACAGGGGGGTAGTTATTCTGAAGCTTTCTTT CAIRQGGSYSEAFF
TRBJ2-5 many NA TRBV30 TGTGCCTGGAGTGTTTCGGGGGCCCGAGAGACCCAGTACTTC CAWSVSGARETQYF
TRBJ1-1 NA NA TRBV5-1 TGCGTCAGCAGCTTGGCCGGGGGCGGGAACACTGAAGCTTTCTTT CVSSLAGGGNTEAFF
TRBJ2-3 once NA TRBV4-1 TGCGCCAGCAGCCAAGATTCAAGTATTGGCACAGATACGCAGTATTTT CASSQDSSIGTDTQYF
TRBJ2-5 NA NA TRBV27 TGTGCCAGCAGTTTCGTGAGGGGGACGGAGACCCAGTACTTC CASSFVRGTETQYF
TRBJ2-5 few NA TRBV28 TGTGCCAGCAGTTCTCAGGGTGGACAGACCCAGTACTTC CASSSQGGQTQYF
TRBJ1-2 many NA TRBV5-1 TGCGCCAGCAGCTGGGCCGGAGCTAACTATGGCTACACCTTC CASSWAGANYGYTF
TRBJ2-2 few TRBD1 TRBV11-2 TGTGCCAGCAGCTTAGTGACAGGGGGCGCTGGCGGGGAGCTGTTTTTT CASSLVTGGAGGELFF
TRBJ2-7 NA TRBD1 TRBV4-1 TGCGCCAGCAGCCGAGTCGCCGGGACAGTACCCTACGAGCAGTACTTC CASSRVAGTVPYEQYF
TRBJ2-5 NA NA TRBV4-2 TGTGCCAGCAGCCGAGCCCAAGGGGGGGAGCAGGGGGGTGGGTTCCAAGAGACCCAGTACTTC CASSRAQGGEQGGGFQETQYF
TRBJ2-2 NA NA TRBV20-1 TGCAGTGCTAGAGATCTCTTTGACGGGGAGCTGTTTTTT CSARDLFDGELFF
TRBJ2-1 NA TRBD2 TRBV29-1 TGCAGCGCCCCTAGCGGGAAAAACAATGAGCAGTTCTTC CSAPSGKNNEQFF
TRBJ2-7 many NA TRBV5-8 TGTGCCAGCAGCGACGGACCCCGGACAGCAGCCGAGCAGTACTTC CASSDGPRTAAEQYF
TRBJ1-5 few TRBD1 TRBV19 TGTGCCAGTAGTACCCGGGACAGGAGAGATCAGCCCCAGCATTTT CASSTRDRRDQPQHF
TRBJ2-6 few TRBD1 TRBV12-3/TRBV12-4 TGTGCCAGCAGTCCAGGACAGGTTAGCTCTGGGGCCAACGTCCTGACTTTC CASSPGQVSSGANVLTF